This TCR beta chain was sequenced for a study of cytomegalovirus exposure and HLA in healthy donors. Study conclusions and caveats: The authors confirmed in vitro that a few CMV-associated chains were specific for CMV antigens. A link between a missense DCLRE1C variant and TCR beta V- and J-gene trimming emerged from a later analysis. Serostatus for CMV was the only available immune exposure information.

J was trimmed by 1 base and V by 5 bases; bases with no gene match: 2. The CDR3 loop spans 14 amino acids. From germline, CDR1 is MNHNS and CDR2 SASEGT. As for this clone: Its antigen is unidentified.

The PCR was carried out with 60 Vbeta primers and 13 Jbeta primers. Libraries were prepared by immunoSEQ multiplex PCR; TCRdb keeps only in-frame clonotypes and omits some of them. In the table there are about 130,000 clones, about 81% of which are singletons. The TCR originated in a middle-aged woman in good health and CMV-seropositive. Sequencing was done on a sample of PBMCs. The chain couples TRBV6-1 to TRBJ2-5, with 9 bases fitting TRBD1. CDR3 protein: CASSMGQGQETQYF. Here the CDR3 DNA reads TGTGCCAGCAGTATGGGACAGGGCCAAGAGACCCAGTACTTC.